This entry describes one TCR beta chain. No cognate antigen has been identified for it. Base qualities are not provided; no much larger clone lies one nucleotide away. This sample is drawn from a study of Graves' ophthalmopathy and Graves' hyperthyroidism (dated by TCRdb to 2017 to 2018). As for the study more broadly: Peripheral blood was collected at initial diagnosis, prior to any treatment. TCR beta repertoire signatures were used to distinguish Graves' ophthalmopathy from Graves' hyperthyroidism and to predict progression to ophthalmopathy. In total, around 140 blood samples were TCR-sequenced: approximately 42 ophthalmopathy, over 70 hyperthyroidism and around 17 hyperthyroidism-to-ophthalmopathy patients. To explore V-J signatures that distinguish ophthalmopathy from hyperthyroidism, a discovery set of about a hundred patients was enrolled, made up of over 40 with ophthalmopathy and around 60 with stable hyperthyroidism. An independent validation cohort comprised 18 hyperthyroidism patients and 15 to 17 patients who later progressed from hyperthyroidism to ophthalmopathy. T-cell repertoires of thyroid tissue and blood were compared in over five hyperthyroidism patients. Following sample collection, hyperthyroidism patients were given methimazole at a starting dose of 30 mg daily, and ophthalmopathy patients were given high-dose intravenous methylprednisolone. What the study reported, not specific to this receptor: In validation, the model predicted ophthalmopathy progression with about 70% sensitivity and approximately 72% specificity; some twelve predicted patients were CT-confirmed with GO in a median of around 6 months. No statistical method was used to predetermine the sample size, and group allocation was not hidden from the investigators. Most expanded thyroid clonotypes with frequency above 0.001 were also detected in blood, suggesting blood repertoires may reflect the thyroid immune response. In cross-validation, the 13-signature model distinguished ophthalmopathy from stable hyperthyroidism with around 90% sensitivity and around 81% specificity, while in the test set the corresponding values were roughly 80% and 75%.

Taken from cysteine to phenylalanine, the CDR3 has 16 residues. The kept DNA is CDR3 alone, 48 bases in frame from the first base. Reading the germline V gene gives CDR1 SGHTA and CDR2 FQGTGA. Relative to germline, V is 3 bases shorter and J is 7 bases shorter, with 16 bases between their ends. TCR beta CDR3 regions were amplified from RNA transcripts for repertoire sequencing. The first round was an RT-PCR using HTBI primers with the Qiagen OneStep RT-PCR kit, and this first round was followed by a second-round multiplex PCR, then size selection and purification. Sequencing of the libraries was carried out on an Illumina HiSeq2000 in paired-end mode with 100 bp reads. Concerning the study's data processing: SOAPnuke was used to process the reads, throwing out any read that had adapters, had uncalled bases, had a mean Phred below 15, or lacked an exact constant-primer or identifier match. COPE v1.2.5 was used to merge high-quality paired reads. Unique nucleotide sequences were defined as clonotypes and aligned to IMGT TRB V, D and J references using MiTCR v1.1. Only V-J combinations with frequency above 0.0001 were analysed, covering approximately 99% of repertoires. For each V-J combination, a TCR clonal expansion and chaos score was defined as F50 clonal expansion divided by the chaos observed in the TCRdist matrix. Features were reduced by Welch's t-statistics and random forest to over 10 V-J combinations, which fed a naive Bayes classifier. Thyroid-blood repertoire similarity was quantified with the Morisita-Horn index. The public reads were quality trimmed at Q25 with fastp and then assembled into clones with MiXCR by TCRdb, keeping productive beta chains. Rows are combined by CDR3 protein, so each entry shows the most common genes and DNA. These V and J calls are TCRdb output, not the study's own analysis. For this sample the table gives about 240,000 distinct CDR3 sequences, of which 45% to 55% were detected only once. Of the sample, roughly half falls within the top ten clones.

Ophthalmopathy patients were characterized by moderately to severely active disease, a Clinical Activity Score of at least 3, a NOSPECS grade of at least 4, and a disease duration under 3 months. Anyone with other autoimmune diseases, uncontrolled infections, pregnancy or lactation was excluded from the study. Diagnosis was based on clinical symptoms, serum thyroxine, TRAb, thyroid ultrasound and orbital computed tomography. Using Ficoll-Paque density gradient centrifugation, PBMCs were isolated from about 9.4 ml of fresh peripheral blood. Total RNA was extracted using Trizol reagent, and RNA quality was checked on an Agilent 2100 Bioanalyzer.

This sequence uses TRBV7-3 and TRBJ1-6; matching of 6 bases hints at TRBD1 as the D gene. The sequence came from an adult man with Graves' ophthalmopathy. Sequencing used peripheral blood. The CDR3 region reads CASSFAQGLGNSPLHF. The nucleotide sequence reads TGTGCCAGCAGCTTCGCGCAGGGGCTTGGGAATTCACCCCTCCACTTT.